The present entry profiles one TCR beta chain with its context. A much larger clone differs by one base, so this may be a read error. This CDR3 comprises 17 residues. Germline lookup yields CDR1 DFQATT and CDR2 SNEGSKA (reference sequence). Per sample, extraction of total RNA gave at least 5 micrograms in every case. Sample-barcoded 5' priming and a J-beta primer mix drove a second PCR of roughly 6 to 12 cycles. CDR3-containing paired-end reads numbered at least 2.5 million in each sample. TCRdb re-analysed the 5' RACE reads in MiXCR, keeping a single row per CDR3 protein. The sample shows around 900,000 distinct CDR3 sequences, about 30% of them seen only once. The data originate from a study of blood T cells in healthy people across ages.

The chain recombines TRBV20-1 with TRBJ2-5, with 11 nucleotides matching TRBD1. What was sequenced was blood. The clonotype originates from an elderly woman in good health. CDR3 sequence reads: CSARVHGQGAPSETRYF. CDR3 DNA sequence: TGCAGTGCTAGAGTCCACGGACAGGGGGCACCAAGCGAGACCCGGTACTTC.